One and the same sample provided the 3 T cell receptor beta chains below, sequenced in a study of CXCR3-negative and CXCR3-positive naive CD8 T cells (dated by TCRdb to 2018 to 2020). These receptors are not linked to any known antigen. Results and caveats for the whole study, not just this receptor: Compared with CXCR3-negative naive cells, CXCR3-positive naive cells had TRB CDR3s with higher hydrophobicity (lower Kidera factor 4), lower energy, and higher strength and volume indices.

TCRdb names NextSeq 550 as the instrument used. The Human TCR Profiling Kit (MiLaboratory) was used to make UMI-labeled 5' RACE TRB cDNA libraries. The reads were reprocessed in TCRdb, with one entry per CDR3 protein sequence and no accompanying DNA. The sample's table covers over 100,000 distinct CDR3 sequences. Approximately 0.4% of the sample rests with the top ten. Sequencing input: naive CXCR3+ CD8+ T cells from blood. Per the publication, the cell subset or site label means: CD45RO-CCR7+CD27+CD95- naive CD8+ T cells expressing CXCR3 (TNR3+). Receptor source: a human donor in good health. Some clones in this sample may be carry-over from other donors' samples.

This rearrangement joins TRBV7-9 to TRBJ2-2; TCRdb indicates TRBD1, and absent DNA this call remains unverified. The germline V gene encodes CDR1 SEHNR and CDR2 FQNEAQ (reference sequence). The CDR3 has 17 amino acids. CDR3 in amino acids: CASSSLPGQGITGELFF.

V is TRBV5-1 and J is TRBJ2-7. The germline CDR1 and CDR2 sequences are SGHRS and YFSETQ. The CDR3 totals 13 residues. CDR3 protein: CATSLFGSYEQYF.

J is TRBJ2-5 and V is TRBV7-9; TCRdb lists TRBD1, though no DNA is available to test this call. The CDR3 length is 15 residues. Per the germline V gene, CDR1 is SEHNR and CDR2 is FQNEAQ (reference sequence). CDR3 sequence: CASSPPDRGGETQYF. The full variable domain, with the rest looked up from reference TRBV7-9 and TRBJ2-5, is DTGVSQNPRHKITKRGQNVTFRCDPISEHNRLYWYRQTLGQGPEFLTYFQNEAQLEKSRLLSDRFSAERPKGSFSTLEIQRTEQGDSAMYLCASSPPDRGGETQYFGPGTRLLVL.